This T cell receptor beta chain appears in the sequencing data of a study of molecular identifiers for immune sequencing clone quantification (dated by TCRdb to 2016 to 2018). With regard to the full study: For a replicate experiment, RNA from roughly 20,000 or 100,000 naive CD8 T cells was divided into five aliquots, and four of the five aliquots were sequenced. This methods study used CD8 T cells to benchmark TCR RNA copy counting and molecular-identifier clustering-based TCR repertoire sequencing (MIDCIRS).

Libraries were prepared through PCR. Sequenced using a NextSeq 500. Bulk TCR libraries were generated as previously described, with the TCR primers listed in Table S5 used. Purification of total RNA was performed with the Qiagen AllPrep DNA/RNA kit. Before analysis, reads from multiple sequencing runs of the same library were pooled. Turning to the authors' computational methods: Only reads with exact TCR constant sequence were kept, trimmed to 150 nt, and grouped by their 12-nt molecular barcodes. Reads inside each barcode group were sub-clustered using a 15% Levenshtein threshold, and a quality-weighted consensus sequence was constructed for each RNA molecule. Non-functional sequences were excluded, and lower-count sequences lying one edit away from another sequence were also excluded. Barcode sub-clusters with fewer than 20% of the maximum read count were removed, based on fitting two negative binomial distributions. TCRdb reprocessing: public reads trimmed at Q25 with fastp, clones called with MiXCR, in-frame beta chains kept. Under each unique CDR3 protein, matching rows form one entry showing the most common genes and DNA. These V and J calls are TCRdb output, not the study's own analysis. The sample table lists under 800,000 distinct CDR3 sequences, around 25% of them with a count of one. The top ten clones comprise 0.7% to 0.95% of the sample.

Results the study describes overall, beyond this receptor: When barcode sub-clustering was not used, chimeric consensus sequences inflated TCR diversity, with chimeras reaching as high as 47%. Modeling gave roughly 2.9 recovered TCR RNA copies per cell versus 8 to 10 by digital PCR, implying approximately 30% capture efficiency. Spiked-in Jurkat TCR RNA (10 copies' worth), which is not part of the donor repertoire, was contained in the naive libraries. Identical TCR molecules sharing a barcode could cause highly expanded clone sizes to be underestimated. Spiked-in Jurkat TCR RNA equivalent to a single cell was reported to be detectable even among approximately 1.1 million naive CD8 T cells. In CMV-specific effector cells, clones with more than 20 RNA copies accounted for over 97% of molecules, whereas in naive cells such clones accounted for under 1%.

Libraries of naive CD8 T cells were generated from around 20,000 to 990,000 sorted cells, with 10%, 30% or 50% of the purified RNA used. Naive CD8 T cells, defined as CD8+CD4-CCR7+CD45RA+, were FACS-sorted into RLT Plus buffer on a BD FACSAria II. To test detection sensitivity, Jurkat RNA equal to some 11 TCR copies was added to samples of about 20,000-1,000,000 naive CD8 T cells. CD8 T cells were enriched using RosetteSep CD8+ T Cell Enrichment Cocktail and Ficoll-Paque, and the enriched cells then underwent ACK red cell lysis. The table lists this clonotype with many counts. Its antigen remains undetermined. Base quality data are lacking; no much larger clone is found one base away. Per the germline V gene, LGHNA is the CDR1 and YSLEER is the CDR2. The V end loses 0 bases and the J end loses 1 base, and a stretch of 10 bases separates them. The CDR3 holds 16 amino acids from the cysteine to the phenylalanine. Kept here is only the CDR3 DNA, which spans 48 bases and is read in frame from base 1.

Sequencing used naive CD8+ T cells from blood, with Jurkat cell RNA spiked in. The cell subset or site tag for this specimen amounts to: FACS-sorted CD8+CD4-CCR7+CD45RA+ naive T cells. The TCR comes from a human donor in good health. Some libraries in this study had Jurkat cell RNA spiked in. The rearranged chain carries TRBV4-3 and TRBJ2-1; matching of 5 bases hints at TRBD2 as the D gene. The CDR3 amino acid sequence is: CASSQESGISYNEQFF. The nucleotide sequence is TGCGCCAGCAGCCAAGAGTCGGGAATTTCCTACAATGAGCAGTTCTTC.